The sequence of this T cell receptor beta chain was determined in a study of Ad26.COV2.S vaccination and SARS-CoV-2 variants. For the study at large: A participant enrolled in the COV1001 Ad26.COV2.S trial arm provided the sample. Findings and caveats of the study: Individuals receiving vaccine had higher spike-specific TCR breadth than placebo recipients did.

Produced via immunoSEQ multiplex PCR; TCRdb's table is partial and in-frame only. The table shows about 410,000 clones, with 75% to 90% occurring only once. J was trimmed by 6 bases and V by 6 bases; bases with no gene match: 10. The germline gives CDR1 MNHEY, CDR2 SMNVEV (reference sequence). The CDR3 contains 15 residues. Noted treatment: some 20 received Ad26.COV2.S at low or high dose, single or two shots; roughly 5 received placebo; per-sample allocation not given. Vaccine and placebo recipients were sampled on day 63 after the first injection. On this clone: Antigen specificity is unknown.

The TCR originated in a person aged 18 to 65 who received the Ad26.COV2.S COVID-19 vaccine or a placebo. This material consisted of peripheral blood, taken in a trial of Ad26.COV2.S vaccine versus placebo. The rearrangement joins TRBV27 to TRBJ1-2; TRBD1 matches 10 bases. The chain's CDR3 is CASRTTGQGFHGYTF. Written as DNA, the CDR3 is TGTGCCAGCAGAACCACGGGACAGGGGTTCCATGGCTACACCTTC.